This TCR beta chain was documented in a study of beta chain features in type 1 diabetes. Study conclusions and caveats: Relative to healthy donors, patients appeared to have naive, central memory and Treg TCRB repertoires that were more similar.

The length of the CDR3 is 12 residues. Looked up from germline, CDR1 is GTSNPN and CDR2 is SVGIG (reference sequence). V shed 2 bases and J shed 4 bases, with 9 bases lying between them. Expressed TCRB transcripts got sequenced, as all isolated RNA was reverse transcribed. Only in-frame clones appear in the TCRdb table, and some are missing; sequencing was by immunoSEQ multiplex PCR. This table holds hundreds of thousands of clones, 14% found once. In the case of this clone: Its antigen remains unknown.

The source is a man in his thirties or forties in good health. This chain links TRBV30 with TRBJ2-7; tentative D call: TRBD1 (5 bases). The sequenced sample was naive CD4+ T cells from blood. The CDR3 loop is CAWSFDRYEQYV. CDR3 nucleotides: TGTGCCTGGAGTTTTGACAGATACGAGCAGTACGTC.